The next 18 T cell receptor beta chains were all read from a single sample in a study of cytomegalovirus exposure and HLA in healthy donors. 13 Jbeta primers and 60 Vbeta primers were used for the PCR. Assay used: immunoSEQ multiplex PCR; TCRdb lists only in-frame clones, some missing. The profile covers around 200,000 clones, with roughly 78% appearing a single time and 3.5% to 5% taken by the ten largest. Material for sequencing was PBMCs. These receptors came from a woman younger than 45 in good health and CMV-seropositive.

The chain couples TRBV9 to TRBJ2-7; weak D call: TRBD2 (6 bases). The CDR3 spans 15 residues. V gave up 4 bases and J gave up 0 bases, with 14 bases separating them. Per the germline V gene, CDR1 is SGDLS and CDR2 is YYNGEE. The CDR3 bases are TGTGCCAGCAGCCTGGGAGGTTTCAGCTCCTACGAGCAGTACTTC. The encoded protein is CASSLGGFSSYEQYF.

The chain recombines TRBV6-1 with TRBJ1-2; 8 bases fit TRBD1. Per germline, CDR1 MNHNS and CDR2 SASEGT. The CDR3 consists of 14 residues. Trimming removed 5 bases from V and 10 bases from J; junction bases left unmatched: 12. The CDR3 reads CASSWTGQGGAYTF. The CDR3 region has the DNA TGTGCCAGCAGTTGGACCGGACAGGGAGGGGCCTACACCTTC.

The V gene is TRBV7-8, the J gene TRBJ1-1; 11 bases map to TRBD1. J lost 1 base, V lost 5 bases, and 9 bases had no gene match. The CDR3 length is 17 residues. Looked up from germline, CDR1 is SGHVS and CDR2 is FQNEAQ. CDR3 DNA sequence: TGTGCCAGCAGCAGCGGACAGGGGGCTCCATCGAACACTGAAGCTTTCTTT. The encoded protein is CASSSGQGAPSNTEAFF.

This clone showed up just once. The CDR3 sequence is CSVVPQGADTQYF. The CDR3 DNA reads as TGCAGCGTCGTGCCCCAGGGTGCAGATACGCAGTATTTT. The genes are TRBV29-1 and TRBJ2-3; a weak D match, TRBD1 (5 bases). Germline-derived CDR1 and CDR2 are SQVTM and ANQGSEA. The germline V and J ends were trimmed by 6 bases and 4 bases, with 14 bases remaining between them. CDR3 size: 13 residues.

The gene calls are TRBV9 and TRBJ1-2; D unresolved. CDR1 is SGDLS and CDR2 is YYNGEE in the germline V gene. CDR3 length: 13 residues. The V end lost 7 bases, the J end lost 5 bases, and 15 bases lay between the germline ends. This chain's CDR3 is CASYSSSEYGYTF. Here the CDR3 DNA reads TGTGCCAGCTATTCGTCATCGGAGTATGGCTACACCTTC.

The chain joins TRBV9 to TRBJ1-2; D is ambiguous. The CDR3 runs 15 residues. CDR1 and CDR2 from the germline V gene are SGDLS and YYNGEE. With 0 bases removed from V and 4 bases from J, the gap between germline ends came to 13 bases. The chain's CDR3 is CASSVGGKIGYGYTF. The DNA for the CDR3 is TGTGCCAGCAGCGTAGGAGGGAAGATTGGCTATGGCTACACCTTC.

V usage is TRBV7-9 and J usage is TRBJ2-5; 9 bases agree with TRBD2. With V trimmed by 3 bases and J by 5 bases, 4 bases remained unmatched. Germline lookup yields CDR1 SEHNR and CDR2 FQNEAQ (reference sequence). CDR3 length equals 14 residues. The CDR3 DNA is TGTGCCAGCAGCTTCGGACTAGCGCAGGAGACCCAGTACTTC. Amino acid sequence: CASSFGLAQETQYF. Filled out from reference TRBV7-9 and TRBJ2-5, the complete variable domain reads DTGVSQNPRHKITKRGQNVTFRCDPISEHNRLYWYRQTLGQGPEFLTYFQNEAQLEKSRLLSDRFSAERPKGSFSTLEIQRTEQGDSAMYLCASSFGLAQETQYFGPGTRLLVL.

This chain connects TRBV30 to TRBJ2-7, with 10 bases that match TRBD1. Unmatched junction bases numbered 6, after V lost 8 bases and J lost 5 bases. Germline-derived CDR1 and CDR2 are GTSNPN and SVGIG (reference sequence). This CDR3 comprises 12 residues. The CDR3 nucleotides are TGTGCCCTCAAGACAGGGGGCGACGAGCAGTACTTC. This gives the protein CALKTGGDEQYF. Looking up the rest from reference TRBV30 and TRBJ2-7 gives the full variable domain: SQTIHQWPATLVQPVGSPLSLECTVEGTSNPNLYWYRQAAGRGLQLLFYSVGIGQISSEVPQNLSASRPQDRQFILSSKKLLLSDSGFYLCALKTGGDEQYFGPGTRLTVT.

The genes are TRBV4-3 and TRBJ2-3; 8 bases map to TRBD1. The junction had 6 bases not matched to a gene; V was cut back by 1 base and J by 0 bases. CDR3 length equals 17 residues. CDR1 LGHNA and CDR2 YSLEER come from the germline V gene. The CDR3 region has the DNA TGCGCCAGCAGCCAAGCCCAGACAGGGGCCAGCACAGATACGCAGTATTTT. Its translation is CASSQAQTGASTDTQYF.

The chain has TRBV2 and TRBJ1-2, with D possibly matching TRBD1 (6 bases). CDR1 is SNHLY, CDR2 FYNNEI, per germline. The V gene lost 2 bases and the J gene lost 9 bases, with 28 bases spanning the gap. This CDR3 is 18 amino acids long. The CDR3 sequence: CASSESAKLPGHRLSYTF. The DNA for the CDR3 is TGTGCCAGCAGTGAATCGGCAAAATTGCCGGGACACAGGTTGAGCTACACCTTC.

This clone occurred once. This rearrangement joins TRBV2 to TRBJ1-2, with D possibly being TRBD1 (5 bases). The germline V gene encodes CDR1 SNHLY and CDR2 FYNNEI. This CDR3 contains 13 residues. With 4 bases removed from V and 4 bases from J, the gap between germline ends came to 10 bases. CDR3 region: CASSAQEIYGYTF. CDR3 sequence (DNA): TGTGCCAGCAGTGCACAGGAGATCTATGGCTACACCTTC.

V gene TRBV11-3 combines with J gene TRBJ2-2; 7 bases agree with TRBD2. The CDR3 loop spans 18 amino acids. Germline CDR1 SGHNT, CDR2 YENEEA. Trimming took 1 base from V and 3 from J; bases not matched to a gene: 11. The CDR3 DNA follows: TGTGCCAGCAGCTTAGCACCCACCCTAGCGGCTCACACCGGGGAGCTGTTTTTT. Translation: CASSLAPTLAAHTGELFF.

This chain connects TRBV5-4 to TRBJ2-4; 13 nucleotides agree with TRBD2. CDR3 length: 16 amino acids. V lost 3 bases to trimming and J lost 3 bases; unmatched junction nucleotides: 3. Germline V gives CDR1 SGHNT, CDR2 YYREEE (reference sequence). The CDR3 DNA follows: TGTGCCAGCAGCTCGGGACTAGCGGGGAGCAAAAACATTCAGTACTTC. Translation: CASSSGLAGSKNIQYF.

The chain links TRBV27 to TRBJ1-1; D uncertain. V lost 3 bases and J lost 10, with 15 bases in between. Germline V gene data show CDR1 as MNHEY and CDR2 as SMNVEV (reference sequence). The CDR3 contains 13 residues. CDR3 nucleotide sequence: TGTGCCAGCAGTTTTGGTCAGCGGAGGTCAGCTTTCTTT. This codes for CASSFGQRRSAFF.

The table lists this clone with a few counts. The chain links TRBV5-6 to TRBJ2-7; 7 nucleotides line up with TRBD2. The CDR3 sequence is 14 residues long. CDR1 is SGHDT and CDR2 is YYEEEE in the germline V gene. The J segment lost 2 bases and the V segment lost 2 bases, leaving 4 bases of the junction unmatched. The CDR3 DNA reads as TGTGCCAGCAGCTTAAGCGGGGCTGCCTACGAGCAGTACTTC. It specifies CASSLSGAAYEQYF.

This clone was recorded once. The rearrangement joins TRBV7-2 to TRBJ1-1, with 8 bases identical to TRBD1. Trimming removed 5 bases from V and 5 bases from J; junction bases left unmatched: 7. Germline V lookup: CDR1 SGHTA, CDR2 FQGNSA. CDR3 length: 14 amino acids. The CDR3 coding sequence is TGTGCCAGCAGCGCCCGACAGGGGTGGACTGAAGCTTTCTTT. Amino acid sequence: CASSARQGWTEAFF.

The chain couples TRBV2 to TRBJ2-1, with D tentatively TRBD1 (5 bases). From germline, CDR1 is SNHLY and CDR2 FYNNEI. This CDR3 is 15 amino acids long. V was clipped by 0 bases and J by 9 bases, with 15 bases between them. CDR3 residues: CASSEAGRSGGEQFF. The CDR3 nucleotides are TGTGCCAGCAGTGAAGCGGGGCGATCTGGCGGTGAGCAGTTCTTC.

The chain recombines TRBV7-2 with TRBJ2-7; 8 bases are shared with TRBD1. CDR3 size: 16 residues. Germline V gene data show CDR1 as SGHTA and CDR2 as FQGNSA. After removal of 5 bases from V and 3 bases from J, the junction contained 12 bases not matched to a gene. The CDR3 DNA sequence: TGTGCCAGCAGCACTTCATTATCGACAGGGGACTACGAGCAGTACTTC. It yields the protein CASSTSLSTGDYEQYF.